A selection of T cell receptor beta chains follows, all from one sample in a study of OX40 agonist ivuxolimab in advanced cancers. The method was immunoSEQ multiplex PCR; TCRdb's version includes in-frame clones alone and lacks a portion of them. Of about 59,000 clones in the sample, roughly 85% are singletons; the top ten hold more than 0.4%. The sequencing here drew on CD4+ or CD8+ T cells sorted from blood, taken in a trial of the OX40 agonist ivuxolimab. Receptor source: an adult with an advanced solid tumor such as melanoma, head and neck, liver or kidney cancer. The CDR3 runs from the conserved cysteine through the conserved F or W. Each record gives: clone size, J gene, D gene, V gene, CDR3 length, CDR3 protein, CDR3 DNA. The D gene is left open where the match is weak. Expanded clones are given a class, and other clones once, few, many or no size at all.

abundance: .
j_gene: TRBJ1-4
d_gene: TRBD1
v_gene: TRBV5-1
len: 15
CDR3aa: CASSLGGTATEKLFF
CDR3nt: TGCGCCAGCAGCTTGGGTGGGACAGCCACTGAAAAACTGTTTTTT

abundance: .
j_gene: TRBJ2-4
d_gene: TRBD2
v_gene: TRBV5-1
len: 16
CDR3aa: CASSSLVASGSGIQYF
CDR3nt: TGCGCCAGCAGCTCCTTGGTGGCTAGCGGGAGTGGCATTCAGTACTTC

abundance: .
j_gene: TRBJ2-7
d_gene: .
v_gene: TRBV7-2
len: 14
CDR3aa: CASSLEDGTYEQYF
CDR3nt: TGTGCCAGCAGCTTAGAGGACGGGACCTACGAGCAGTACTTC

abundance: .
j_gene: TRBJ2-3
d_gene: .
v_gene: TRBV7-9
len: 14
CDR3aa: CASSLEGRTDTQYF
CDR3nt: TGTGCCAGCAGCCTTGAAGGTAGGACAGATACGCAGTATTTT

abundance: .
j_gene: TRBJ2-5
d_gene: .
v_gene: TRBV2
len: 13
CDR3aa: CASTLPGGKTQYF
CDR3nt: TGTGCCAGCACCCTGCCGGGCGGGAAGACCCAGTACTTC

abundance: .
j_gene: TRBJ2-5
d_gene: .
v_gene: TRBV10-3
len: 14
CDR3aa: CAIKSHLERETQYF
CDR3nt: TGTGCCATCAAGTCGCACCTTGAGAGGGAGACCCAGTACTTC

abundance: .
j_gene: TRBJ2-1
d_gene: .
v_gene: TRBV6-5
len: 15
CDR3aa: CASSYSHIFQNQQFF
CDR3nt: TGTGCCAGCAGTTACTCGCATATCTTCCAGAACCAGCAGTTCTTC

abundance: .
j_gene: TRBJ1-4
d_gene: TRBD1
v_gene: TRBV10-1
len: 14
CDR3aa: CASSPGQGGEKLFF
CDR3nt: TGCGCCAGCAGTCCGGGACAGGGTGGTGAAAAACTGTTTTTT

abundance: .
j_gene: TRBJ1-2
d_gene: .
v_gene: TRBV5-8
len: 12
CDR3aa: CASRRTRDGYTF
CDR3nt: TGTGCCAGCAGGCGGACACGGGATGGCTACACCTTC

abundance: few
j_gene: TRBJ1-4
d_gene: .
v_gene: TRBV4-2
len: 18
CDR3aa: CASSQEWGPERVNEKLFF
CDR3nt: TGTGCCAGCAGCCAAGAATGGGGCCCCGAAAGGGTAAATGAAAAACTGTTTTTT

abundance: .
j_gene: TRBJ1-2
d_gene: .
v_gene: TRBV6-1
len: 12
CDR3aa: CASSLDNRGYTF
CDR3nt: TGTGCCAGCAGCCTAGACAATCGGGGCTACACCTTC

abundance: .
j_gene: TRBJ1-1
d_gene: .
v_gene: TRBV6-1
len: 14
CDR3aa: CASSRPVGKTEAFF
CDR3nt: TGTGCCAGCAGTCGCCCCGTGGGTAAAACTGAAGCTTTCTTT

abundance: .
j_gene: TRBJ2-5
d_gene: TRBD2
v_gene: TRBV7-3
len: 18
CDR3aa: CASSSQGGLAGVGETQYF
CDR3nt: TGTGCCAGCAGCTCCCAAGGGGGCCTAGCGGGAGTAGGAGAGACCCAGTACTTC

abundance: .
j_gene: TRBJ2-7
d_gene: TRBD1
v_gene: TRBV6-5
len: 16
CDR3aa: CASSSFRTGALYEQYF
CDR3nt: TGTGCCAGCAGTTCCTTTCGGACAGGGGCTTTGTACGAGCAGTACTTC

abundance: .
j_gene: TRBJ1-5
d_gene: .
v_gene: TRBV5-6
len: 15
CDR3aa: CASSLGDRENQPQHF
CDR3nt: TGTGCCAGCAGCTTGGGGGACCGGGAAAATCAGCCCCAGCATTTT

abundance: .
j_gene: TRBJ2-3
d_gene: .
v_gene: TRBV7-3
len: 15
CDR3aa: CASSARAGGTDTQYF
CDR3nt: TGTGCCAGCAGCGCCCGGGCCGGGGGTACAGATACGCAGTATTTT

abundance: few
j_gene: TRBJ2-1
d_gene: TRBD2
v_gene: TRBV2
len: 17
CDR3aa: CASGYRTSTNRRDEQFF
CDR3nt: TGTGCCAGCGGCTACAGGACTAGCACCAATCGAAGGGATGAGCAGTTCTTC

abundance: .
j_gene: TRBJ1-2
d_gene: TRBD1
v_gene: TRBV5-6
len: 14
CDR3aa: CASSPGQGRDGYTF
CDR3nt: TGTGCCAGCAGCCCGGGACAGGGACGGGATGGCTACACCTTC

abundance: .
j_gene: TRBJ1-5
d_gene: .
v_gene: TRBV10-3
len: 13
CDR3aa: CAIKGQADQPQHF
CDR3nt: TGTGCCATCAAGGGGCAGGCCGATCAGCCCCAGCATTTT

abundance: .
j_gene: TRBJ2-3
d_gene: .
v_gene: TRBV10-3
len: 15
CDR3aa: CAISAADFGTDTQYF
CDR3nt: TGTGCCATCAGTGCGGCGGACTTCGGCACAGATACGCAGTATTTT

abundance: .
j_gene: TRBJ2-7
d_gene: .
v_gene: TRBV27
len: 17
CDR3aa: CASSLWGGRAQPYEQYF
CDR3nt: TGTGCCAGCAGTTTATGGGGGGGGCGGGCACAACCCTACGAGCAGTACTTC

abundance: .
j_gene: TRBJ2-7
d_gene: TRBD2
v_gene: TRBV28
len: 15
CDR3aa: CASSREGLAAREQYF
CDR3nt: TGTGCCAGCAGTCGGGAGGGCCTTGCAGCCCGCGAGCAGTACTTC

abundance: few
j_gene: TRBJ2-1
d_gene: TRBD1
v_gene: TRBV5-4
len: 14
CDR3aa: CASSIDRGGVWQFF
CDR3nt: TGTGCCAGCAGCATCGACAGGGGCGGAGTATGGCAGTTCTTC

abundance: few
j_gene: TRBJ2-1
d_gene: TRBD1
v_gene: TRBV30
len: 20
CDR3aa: CAWRRPPDRGLLSSYNEQFF
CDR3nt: TGTGCCTGGAGACGACCCCCGGACAGGGGGCTCCTGAGCTCCTACAATGAGCAGTTCTTC

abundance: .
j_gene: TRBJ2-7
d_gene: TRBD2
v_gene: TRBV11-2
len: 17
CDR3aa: CASSLGGSGRVTYEQYF
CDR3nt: TGTGCCAGCAGCTTAGGGGGTAGCGGGAGGGTCACCTACGAGCAGTACTTC

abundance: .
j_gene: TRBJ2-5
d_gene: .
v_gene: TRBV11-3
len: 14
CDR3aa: CASSLEKGEETQYF
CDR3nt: TGTGCCAGCAGCTTAGAGAAAGGGGAAGAGACCCAGTACTTC

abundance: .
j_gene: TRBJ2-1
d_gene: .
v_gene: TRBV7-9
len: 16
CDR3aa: CASSGSGTNYNDEQFF
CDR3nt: TGTGCCAGCAGCGGGAGCGGAACAAACTACAATGATGAGCAGTTCTTC

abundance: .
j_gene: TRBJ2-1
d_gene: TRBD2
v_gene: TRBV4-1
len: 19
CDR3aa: CASSQSRTRASGRMDEQFF
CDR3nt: TGCGCCAGCAGCCAATCCAGAACCCGGGCTAGCGGGAGGATGGATGAGCAGTTCTTC

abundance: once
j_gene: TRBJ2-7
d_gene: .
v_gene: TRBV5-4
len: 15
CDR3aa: CASSLGSGSSYEQYF
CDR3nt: TGTGCCAGCAGCTTGGGTAGCGGAAGCTCCTACGAGCAGTACTTC

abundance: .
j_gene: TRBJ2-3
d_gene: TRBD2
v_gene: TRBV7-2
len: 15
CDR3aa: CASSLGGSHTDTQYF
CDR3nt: TGTGCCAGCAGCTTGGGAGGGTCGCACACAGATACGCAGTATTTT

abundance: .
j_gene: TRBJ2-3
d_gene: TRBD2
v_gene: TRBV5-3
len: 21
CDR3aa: CARSLRIRLAGGPCSTDTQYF
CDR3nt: TGTGCCAGAAGCTTGAGGATTCGGCTAGCGGGAGGGCCGTGTAGCACAGATACGCAGTATTTT

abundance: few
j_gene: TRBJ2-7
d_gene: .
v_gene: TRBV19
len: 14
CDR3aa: CASSLAQNSYEQYF
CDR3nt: TGTGCCAGTTCCCTCGCGCAAAACTCCTACGAGCAGTACTTC

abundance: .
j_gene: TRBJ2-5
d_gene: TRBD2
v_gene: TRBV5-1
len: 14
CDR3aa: CASRGLAGGETQYF
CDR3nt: TGCGCCAGCAGGGGACTAGCGGGAGGGGAGACCCAGTACTTC

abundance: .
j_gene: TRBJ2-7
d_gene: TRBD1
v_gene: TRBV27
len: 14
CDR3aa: CASSFQGAVYEQYF
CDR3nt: TGTGCCAGCAGTTTTCAGGGGGCAGTCTACGAGCAGTACTTC

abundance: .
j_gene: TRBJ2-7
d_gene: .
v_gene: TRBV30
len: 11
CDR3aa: CAWSRNYEQYF
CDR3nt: TGTGCCTGGAGTAGGAACTACGAGCAGTACTTC

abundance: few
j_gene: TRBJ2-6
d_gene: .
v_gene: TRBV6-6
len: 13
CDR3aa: CASSLDPDRELTF
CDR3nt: TGTGCCAGCAGCCTCGACCCCGACCGGGAGCTGACTTTC

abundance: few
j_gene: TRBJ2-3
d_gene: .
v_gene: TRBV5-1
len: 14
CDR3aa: CASSPRLSTDTQYF
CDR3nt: TGCGCCAGCAGCCCCCGTCTCTCGACAGATACGCAGTATTTT

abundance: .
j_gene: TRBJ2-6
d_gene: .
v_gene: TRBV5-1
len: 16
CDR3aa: CASSLAGVAGANVLTF
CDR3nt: TGCGCCAGCAGCTTGGCAGGGGTCGCTGGGGCCAACGTCCTGACTTTC

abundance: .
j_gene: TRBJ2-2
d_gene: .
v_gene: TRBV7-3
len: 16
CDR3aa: CASSPGLTGITGELFF
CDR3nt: TGTGCCAGCAGCCCCGGCCTCACAGGGATAACCGGGGAGCTGTTTTTT

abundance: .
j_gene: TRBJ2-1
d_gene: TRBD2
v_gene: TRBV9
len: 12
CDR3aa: CASRAGAPEQFF
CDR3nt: TGTGCCAGCAGAGCGGGGGCCCCTGAGCAGTTCTTC

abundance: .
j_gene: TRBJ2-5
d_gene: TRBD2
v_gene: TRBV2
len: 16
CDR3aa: CASSGGTSGSQETQYF
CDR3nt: TGTGCCAGCAGCGGGGGGACTAGCGGGTCCCAAGAGACCCAGTACTTC

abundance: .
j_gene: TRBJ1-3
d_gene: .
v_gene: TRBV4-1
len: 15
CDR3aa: CASSQAESSGNTIYF
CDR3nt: TGCGCCAGCAGCCAAGCGGAGAGCTCTGGAAACACCATATATTTT

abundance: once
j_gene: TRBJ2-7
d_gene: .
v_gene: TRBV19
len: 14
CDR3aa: CASSDTLDTYEQYF
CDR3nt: TGTGCCAGTAGTGACACTCTAGACACTTACGAGCAGTACTTC

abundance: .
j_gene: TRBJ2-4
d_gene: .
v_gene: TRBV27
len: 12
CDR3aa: CASSPLFGIQYF
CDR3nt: TGTGCCAGCAGTCCCCTTTTTGGCATTCAGTACTTC

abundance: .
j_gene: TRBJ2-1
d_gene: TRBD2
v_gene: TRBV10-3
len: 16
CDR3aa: CAISETRLAGENEQFF
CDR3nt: TGTGCCATCAGTGAGACGCGACTAGCGGGAGAAAATGAGCAGTTCTTC

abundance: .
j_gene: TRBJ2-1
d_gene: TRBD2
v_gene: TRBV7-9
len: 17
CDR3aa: CASSLGPGLAGKNEQFF
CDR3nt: TGTGCCAGCAGCTTAGGGCCGGGACTAGCGGGAAAGAATGAGCAGTTCTTC